The following is a TCR beta chain sequence with its context. Antigen: not known. V was trimmed by 2 bases and J by 3 bases, leaving 23 bases between them. Per germline, CDR1 SQVTM and CDR2 ANQGSEA. This CDR3 spans 17 amino acids. This entry comes from a study of T cells in Graves' hyperthyroidism and ophthalmopathy. The study's findings and limits: The blood repertoire included most of the expanded thyroid clonotypes above 0.001.

RNA transcripts yielded amplified TCR beta CDR3 regions. The primer set for the first-round RT-PCR of the TCR CDR3 was HTBI. Each CDR3 protein is one row after TCRdb ran MiXCR on the multiplex PCR reads. This sample has hundreds of thousands of distinct CDR3 sequences, with roughly a sixth found just once. Diagnoses were established using clinical symptoms, serum thyroxine and TRAb, thyroid ultrasound and orbital computed tomography. This TCR was sampled from a woman aged 18-29 years with Graves' hyperthyroidism. The sequenced material came from blood. The rearrangement uses TRBV29-1 and TRBJ2-7; D may be TRBD2 (6 bases). The CDR3 loop reads CSVEIGEAPTGFYEQYF. DNA for the CDR3: TGCAGCGTTGAAATTGGGGAGGCGCCCACGGGGTTCTACGAGCAGTACTTC.